This T cell receptor (beta chain) derives from a study of T-cell reconstitution after alpha-beta-depleted transplantation in children. Whole-study findings and limits: A year post-transplant, T-cell counts and diversity derived mostly from newly produced T cells. Several hundred expanded graft clones reportedly gave rise to the alpha-beta T cells present about two months after transplant. Surviving recipient T cells and thymic progenitors underlay high day-60 TCRbeta diversity in some patients.

A TCRbeta library incorporating unique molecular identifiers was prepared. TCRdb passed the PCR reads through MiXCR, listing each CDR3 protein once. The sample has under 850,000 distinct CDR3 sequences, about an eighth seen once. Of note for this clonotype: Its antigen remains unidentified.

Deletions cut 0 bases from V and 5 bases from J, with 18 bases between. Germline CDR1 is SGHRS and CDR2 is YFSETQ. The CDR3 runs to 16 residues. V is TRBV5-1 and J is TRBJ2-7, with a weak D call TRBD2 (7 bases). The sample consisted of PBMCs, taken before TCRalphabeta/CD19-depleted stem cell transplant. This clonotype originated in a girl aged 2-10 years with congenital amegakaryocytic thrombocytopenia, due to receive a stem cell transplant. The CDR3 reads CASSLGRVAGANEQYF. The CDR3 DNA reads TGCGCCAGCAGCTTGGGCCGCGTTGCGGGGGCGAACGAGCAGTACTTC. The full variable domain, rest sourced from reference TRBV5-1 and TRBJ2-7, is KAGVTQTPRYLIKTRGQQVTLSCSPISGHRSVSWYQQTPGQGLQFLFEYFSETQRNKGNFPGRFSGRQFSNSRSEMNVSTLELGDSALYLCASSLGRVAGANEQYFGPGTRLTVT.